These 8 T cell receptor beta chains were sequenced from one sample in a study of blood T cell repertoires in COVID-19. Clones were read by immunoSEQ multiplex PCR, and TCRdb kept only the in-frame ones, dropping some. The sample yields roughly 240,000 clones, 70% to 90% seen once. The sample was peripheral blood. These TCRs come from a young woman who had recovered from COVID-19.

This clone was observed a handful of times. The CDR3: CASSWDRGSEQYF. The DNA of the CDR3 is TGTGCCAGCAGTTGGGACAGGGGTTCCGAGCAGTACTTC. V usage is TRBV27 and J usage is TRBJ2-7, with 10 bases aligning to TRBD1. This CDR3 comprises 13 residues. The germline V gene has CDR1 MNHEY and CDR2 SMNVEV (reference sequence). The trim removed 4 bases at V and 6 bases at J, leaving 3 bases unmatched.

The rearrangement joins TRBV6-2 or TRBV6-3 to TRBJ2-5, with D unclear. The V end lost 2 bases, the J end lost 5 bases, and 12 bases lay between the germline ends. Germline CDR1 reads MNHEY; CDR2 reads SVGEGT. The CDR3 runs 14 residues. The CDR3 sequence: CASSYGQEMETQYF. In nucleotides, the CDR3 is TGTGCCAGCAGTTACGGGCAAGAGATGGAGACCCAGTACTTC.

The sample holds a few counts of this clone. The CDR3 coding sequence is TGTGCCAGCAGTGGAGGGGGCGGGACTCAAGGATACGAGACCCAGTACTTC. Translation gives CASSGGGGTQGYETQYF. The chain recombines TRBV2 with TRBJ2-5, with a tentative D call TRBD1 (7 bases). In germline, CDR1 is SNHLY, CDR2 FYNNEI. This CDR3 is 17 amino acids long. Trimming removed 4 bases from V and 5 bases from J, with 23 bases in between.

This chain connects TRBV19 to TRBJ1-3; no clear D. V lost 3 bases and J lost 4, with 13 bases in between. CDR1 and CDR2 from the germline V gene are LNHDA and SQIVND (reference sequence). The CDR3 sequence is 15 residues long. DNA for the CDR3: TGTGCCAGTAGTATTGGAGCAGAAGTCGGAAACACCATATATTTT. It specifies CASSIGAEVGNTIYF.

The V call is TRBV14, the J call TRBJ2-7; 8 positions agree with TRBD1. CDR1 and CDR2 (germline): SGHDN, FVKESK. J lost 3 bases, V lost 5 bases, and 3 bases had no gene match. The CDR3 spans 13 residues. In DNA form, the CDR3 reads TGTGCCAGCAGCGACACAGGGGGCTACGAGCAGTACTTC. The encoded protein is CASSDTGGYEQYF. Full variable domain (rest looked up from reference TRBV14 and TRBJ2-7): EAGVTQFPSHSVIEKGQTVTLRCDPISGHDNLYWYRRVMGKEIKFLLHFVKESKQDESGMPNNRFLAERTGGTYSTLKVQPAELEDSGVYFCASSDTGGYEQYFGPGTRLTVT.

The V gene is TRBV18, the J gene TRBJ2-5, with a possible D match to TRBD1 (5 bases). This CDR3 is built from 15 residues. Germline CDR1 and CDR2: KGHSH and LQKENI. Trimming shortened V by 3 bases and J by 0 bases, and 11 bases separated the two germline ends. The CDR3 DNA reads TGTGCCAGCTCACCCCCAGGGTTTAACCAAGAGACCCAGTACTTC. It codes for CASSPPGFNQETQYF.

The chain recombines TRBV11-2 with TRBJ2-7; perhaps TRBD1 as D (5 bases). This CDR3 is built from 16 residues. Trimming cost V 5 bases and J 0 bases, with 17 bases left between them. Germline assignment: CDR1 SGHAT and CDR2 FQNNGV. The CDR3 reads CASSPGSAGPSYEQYF. DNA for the CDR3: TGTGCCAGCAGCCCCGGCTCGGCAGGGCCCTCCTACGAGCAGTACTTC.

The rearrangement uses TRBV10-3 and TRBJ2-2; 9 bases align to TRBD1. Germline CDR1 is ENHRY and CDR2 is SYGVKD. This CDR3 comprises 17 residues. Trimming removed 2 bases from V and 3 bases from J; junction bases left unmatched: 7. The CDR3 spells CAISEPLDRGYTGELFF. As DNA, the CDR3 is TGTGCCATCAGTGAGCCGCTCGACAGGGGGTACACCGGGGAGCTGTTTTTT.